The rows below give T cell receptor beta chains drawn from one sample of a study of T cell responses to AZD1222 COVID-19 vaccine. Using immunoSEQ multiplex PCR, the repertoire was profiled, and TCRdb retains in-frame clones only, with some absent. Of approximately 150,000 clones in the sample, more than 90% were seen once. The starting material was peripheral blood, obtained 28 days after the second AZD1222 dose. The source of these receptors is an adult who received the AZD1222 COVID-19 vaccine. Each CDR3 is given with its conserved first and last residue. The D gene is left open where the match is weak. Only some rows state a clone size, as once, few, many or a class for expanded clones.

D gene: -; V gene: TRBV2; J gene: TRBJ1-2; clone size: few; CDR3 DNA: TGTGCCAGCAGTGAACGGGATAACTATGGCTACACCTTC; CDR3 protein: CASSERDNYGYTF
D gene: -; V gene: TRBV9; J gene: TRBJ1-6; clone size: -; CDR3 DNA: TGTGCCAGCAGCCCTCAAGGGATGGACCATTCACCCCTCCACTTT; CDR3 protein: CASSPQGMDHSPLHF
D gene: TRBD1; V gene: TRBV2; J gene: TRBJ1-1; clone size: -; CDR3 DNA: TGTGCCAGCATTCTTGAGGAGGGGGCGGGCACTGAAGCTTTCTTT; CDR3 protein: CASILEEGAGTEAFF
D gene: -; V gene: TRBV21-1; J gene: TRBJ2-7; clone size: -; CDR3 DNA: TGTGCCAGCAGCAAAGCCTGCTATGCCTCCTACGAGCAGTACTTC; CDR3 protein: CASSKACYASYEQYF
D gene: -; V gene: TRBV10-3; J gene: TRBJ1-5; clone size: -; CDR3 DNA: TGTGCCATCAGTTCACAGGATAGCAATCAGCCCCAGCATTTT; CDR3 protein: CAISSQDSNQPQHF
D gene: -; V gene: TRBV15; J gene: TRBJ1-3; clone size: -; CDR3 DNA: TGTGCCACCAGGGGGTGGGGGCCTGGAAACACCATATATTTT; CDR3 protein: CATRGWGPGNTIYF
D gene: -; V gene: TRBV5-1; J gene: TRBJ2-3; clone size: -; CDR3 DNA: TGCGCCAGCAGCCACATGGGGGATACGCAGTATTTT; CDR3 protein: CASSHMGDTQYF
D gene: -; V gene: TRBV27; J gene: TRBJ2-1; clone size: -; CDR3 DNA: TGTGCCAGCAGTCACCCCGGGGTGAGTGAGCAGTTCTTC; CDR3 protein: CASSHPGVSEQFF
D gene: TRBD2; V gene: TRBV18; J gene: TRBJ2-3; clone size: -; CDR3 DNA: TGTGCCAGCTCACCACTTGAACTAGCGGGAGAATACGATACGCAGTATTTT; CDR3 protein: CASSPLELAGEYDTQYF
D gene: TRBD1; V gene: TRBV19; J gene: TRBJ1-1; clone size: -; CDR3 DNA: TGTGCCAGTAGTGGACAGGGGAATGAAGCTTTCTTT; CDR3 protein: CASSGQGNEAFF
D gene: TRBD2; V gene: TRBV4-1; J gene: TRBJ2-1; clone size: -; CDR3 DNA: TGCGCCAGCAGCCCTATTGGACTAGCGGGAACCCGGCAGTTCTTC; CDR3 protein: CASSPIGLAGTRQFF
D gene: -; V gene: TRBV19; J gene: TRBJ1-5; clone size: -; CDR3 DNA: TGTGCCAGTAGTTCTCCAGGGGAATTCGGCAATCAGCCCCAGCATTTT; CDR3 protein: CASSSPGEFGNQPQHF
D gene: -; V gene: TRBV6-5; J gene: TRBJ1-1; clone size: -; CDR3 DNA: TGTGCCAGCAGTAGACAAATGAGGAACACTGAAGCTTTCTTT; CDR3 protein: CASSRQMRNTEAFF
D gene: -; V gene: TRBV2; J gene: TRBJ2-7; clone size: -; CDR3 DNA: TGTGCCAGCAGTGAGCGGGGTATGGCCTACGAGCAGTACTTC; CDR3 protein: CASSERGMAYEQYF
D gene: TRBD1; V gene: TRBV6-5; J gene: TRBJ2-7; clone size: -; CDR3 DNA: TGTGCCAGCGGCCCACAGGGGGACTCCTACGAGCAGTACTTC; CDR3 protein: CASGPQGDSYEQYF